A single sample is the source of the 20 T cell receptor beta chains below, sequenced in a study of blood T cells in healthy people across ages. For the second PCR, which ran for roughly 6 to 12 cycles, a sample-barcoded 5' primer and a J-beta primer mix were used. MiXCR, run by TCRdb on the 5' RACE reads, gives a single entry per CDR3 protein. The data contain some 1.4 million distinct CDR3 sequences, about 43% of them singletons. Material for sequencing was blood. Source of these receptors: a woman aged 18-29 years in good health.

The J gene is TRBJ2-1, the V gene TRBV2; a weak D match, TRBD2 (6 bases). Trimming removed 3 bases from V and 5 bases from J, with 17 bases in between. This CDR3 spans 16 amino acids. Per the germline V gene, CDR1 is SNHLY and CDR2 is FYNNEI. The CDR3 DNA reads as TGTGCCAGCAGTGAGGTACGACTAGTAGGGAACAATGAGCAGTTCTTC. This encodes CASSEVRLVGNNEQFF.

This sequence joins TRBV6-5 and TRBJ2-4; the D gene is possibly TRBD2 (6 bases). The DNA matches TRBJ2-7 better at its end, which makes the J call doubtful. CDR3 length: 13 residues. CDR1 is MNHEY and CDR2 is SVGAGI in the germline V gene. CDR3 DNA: TGTGCCAGCAGGGTTGTACGGGGAGGCGAGCAGTACTTC. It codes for CASRVVRGGEQYF.

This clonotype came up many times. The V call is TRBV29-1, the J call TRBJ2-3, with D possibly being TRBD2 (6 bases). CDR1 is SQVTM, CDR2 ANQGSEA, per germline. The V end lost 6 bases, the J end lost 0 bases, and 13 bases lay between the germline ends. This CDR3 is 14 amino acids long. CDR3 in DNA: TGCAGCGTCGGGGGACGGTTGAGCACAGATACGCAGTATTTT. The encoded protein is CSVGGRLSTDTQYF.

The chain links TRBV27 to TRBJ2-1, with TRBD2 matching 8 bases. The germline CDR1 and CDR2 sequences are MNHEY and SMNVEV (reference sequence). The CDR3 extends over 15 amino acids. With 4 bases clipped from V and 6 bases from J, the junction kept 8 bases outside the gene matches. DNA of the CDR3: TGTGCCAGCAGTTCGCGAGCGGCGGGAGGCAATGAGCAGTTCTTC. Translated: CASSSRAAGGNEQFF.

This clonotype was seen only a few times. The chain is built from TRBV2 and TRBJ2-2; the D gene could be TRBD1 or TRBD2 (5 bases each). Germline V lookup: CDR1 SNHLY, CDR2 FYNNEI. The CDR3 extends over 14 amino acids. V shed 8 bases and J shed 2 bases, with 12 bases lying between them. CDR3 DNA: TGTGCCAGCGGCCGGGACGGCAACACCGGGGAGCTGTTTTTT. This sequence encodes CASGRDGNTGELFF. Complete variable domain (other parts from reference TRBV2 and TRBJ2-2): EPEVTQTPSHQVTQMGQEVILRCVPISNHLYFYWYRQILGQKVEFLVSFYNNEISEKSEIFDDQFSVERPDGSNFTLKIRSTKLEDSAMYFCASGRDGNTGELFFGEGSRLTVL.

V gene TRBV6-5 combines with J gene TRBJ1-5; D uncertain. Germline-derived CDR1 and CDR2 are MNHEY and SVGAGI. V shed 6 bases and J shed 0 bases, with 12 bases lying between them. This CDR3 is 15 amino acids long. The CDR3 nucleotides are TGTGCCAGCAGATCGACATCTTATAGCAATCAGCCCCAGCATTTT. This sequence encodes CASRSTSYSNQPQHF.

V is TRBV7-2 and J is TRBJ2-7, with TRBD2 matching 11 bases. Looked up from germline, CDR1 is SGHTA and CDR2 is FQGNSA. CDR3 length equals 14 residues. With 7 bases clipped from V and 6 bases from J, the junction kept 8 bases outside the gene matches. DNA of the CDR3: TGTGCCAGCATCATAGCGGGAGGGCCGGGCGAGCAGTACTTC. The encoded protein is CASIIAGGPGEQYF.

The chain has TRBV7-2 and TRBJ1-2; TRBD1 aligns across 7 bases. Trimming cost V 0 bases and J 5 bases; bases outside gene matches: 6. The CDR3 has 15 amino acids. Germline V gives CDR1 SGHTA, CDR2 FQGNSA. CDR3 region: CASSLAGTEFYGYTF. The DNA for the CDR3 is TGTGCCAGCAGCTTAGCCGGGACAGAATTTTATGGCTACACCTTC.

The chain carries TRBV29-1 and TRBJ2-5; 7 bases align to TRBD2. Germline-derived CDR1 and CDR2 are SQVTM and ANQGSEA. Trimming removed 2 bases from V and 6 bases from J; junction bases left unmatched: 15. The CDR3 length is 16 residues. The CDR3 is CSVETPAAGRAKTQYF. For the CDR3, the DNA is TGCAGCGTTGAAACCCCCGCGGCGGGGAGGGCAAAGACCCAGTACTTC.

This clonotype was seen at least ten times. The chain's CDR3 is CASSREGSNYGYTF. CDR3 bases: TGCGCCAGCAGCCGGGAGGGATCTAACTATGGCTACACCTTC. The chain carries TRBV4-1 and TRBJ1-2; D ambiguous. The CDR3 consists of 14 residues. Per the germline V gene, CDR1 is MGHRA and CDR2 is YSYEKL. Trimming took 4 bases from V and 0 from J, leaving 9 bases between them.

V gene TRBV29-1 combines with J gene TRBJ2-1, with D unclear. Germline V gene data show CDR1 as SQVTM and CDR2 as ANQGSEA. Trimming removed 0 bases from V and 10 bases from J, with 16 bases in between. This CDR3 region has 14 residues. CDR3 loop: CSVEDRLSSYEQFF. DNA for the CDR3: TGCAGCGTTGAAGACAGGTTGAGCTCCTACGAGCAGTTCTTC.

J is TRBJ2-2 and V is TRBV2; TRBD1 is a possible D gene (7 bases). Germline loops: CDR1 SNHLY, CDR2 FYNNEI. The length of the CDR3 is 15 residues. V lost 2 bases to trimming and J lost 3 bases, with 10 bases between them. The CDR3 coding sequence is TGTGCCAGCAGTGAACAGGGGGGAGACACCGGGGAGCTGTTTTTT. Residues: CASSEQGGDTGELFF. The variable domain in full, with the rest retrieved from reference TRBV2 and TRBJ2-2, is EPEVTQTPSHQVTQMGQEVILRCVPISNHLYFYWYRQILGQKVEFLVSFYNNEISEKSEIFDDQFSVERPDGSNFTLKIRSTKLEDSAMYFCASSEQGGDTGELFFGEGSRLTVL.

CDR3 amino acids: CSARVEVLGGTTDTQYF. Here the CDR3 DNA reads TGCAGTGCTAGAGTCGAGGTGCTGGGCGGGACCACAGATACGCAGTATTTT. The chain links TRBV20-1 to TRBJ2-3, with D perhaps TRBD2 (6 bases). Trimming cost V 1 base and J 2 bases, with 19 bases left between them. The CDR3 spans 17 residues. Germline V gene data show CDR1 as DFQATT and CDR2 as SNEGSKA (reference sequence).

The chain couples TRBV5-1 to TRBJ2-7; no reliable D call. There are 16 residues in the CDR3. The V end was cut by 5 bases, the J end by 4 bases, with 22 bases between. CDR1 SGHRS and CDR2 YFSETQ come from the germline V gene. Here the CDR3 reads CASRLSSGSGFYEQYF. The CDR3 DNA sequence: TGCGCCAGCAGGCTTTCCTCCGGGTCAGGTTTTTACGAGCAGTACTTC.

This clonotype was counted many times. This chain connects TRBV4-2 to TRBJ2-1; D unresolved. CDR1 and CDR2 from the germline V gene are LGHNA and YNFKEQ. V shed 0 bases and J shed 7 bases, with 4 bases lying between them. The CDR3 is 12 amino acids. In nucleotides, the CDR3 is TGTGCCAGCAGCCAAGACCTAAATGAGCAGTTCTTC. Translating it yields CASSQDLNEQFF.

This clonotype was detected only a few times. The CDR3 DNA follows: TGTGCCAGCAGCTTGACAGGGAGCAACGAGCAGTACTTC. Its protein product is CASSLTGSNEQYF. The genes are TRBV7-8 and TRBJ2-7; 7 nucleotides line up with TRBD1. With 3 bases clipped from V and 5 bases from J, the junction kept 4 bases outside the gene matches. CDR1 SGHVS and CDR2 FQNEAQ come from the germline V gene. The CDR3 sequence is 13 residues long.

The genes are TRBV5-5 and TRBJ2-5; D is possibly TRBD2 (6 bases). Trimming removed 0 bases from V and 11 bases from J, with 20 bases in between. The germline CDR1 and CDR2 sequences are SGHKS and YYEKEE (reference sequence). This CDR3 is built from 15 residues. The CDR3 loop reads CASSLVARPGEEQYF. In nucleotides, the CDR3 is TGTGCCAGCAGCTTGGTGGCGAGACCCGGGGAGGAGCAGTACTTC. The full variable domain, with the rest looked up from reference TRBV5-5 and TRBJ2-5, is DAGVTQSPTHLIKTRGQQVTLRCSPISGHKSVSWYQQVLGQGPQFIFQYYEKEERGRGNFPDRFSARQFPNYSSELNVNALLLGDSALYLCASSLVARPGEEQYFGPGTRLLVL.

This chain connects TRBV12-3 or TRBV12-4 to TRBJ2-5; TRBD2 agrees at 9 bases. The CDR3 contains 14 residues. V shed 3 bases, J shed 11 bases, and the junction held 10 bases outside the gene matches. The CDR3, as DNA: TGTGCCAGCAGTTTTGGCGGGGGGGGAAGTGAGCAGTACTTC. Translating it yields CASSFGGGGSEQYF.

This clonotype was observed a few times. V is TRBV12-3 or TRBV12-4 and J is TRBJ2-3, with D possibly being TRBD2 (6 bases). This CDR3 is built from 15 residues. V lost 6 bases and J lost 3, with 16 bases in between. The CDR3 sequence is CASSLWGVVTDTQYF. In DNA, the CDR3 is TGTGCCAGCAGCCTTTGGGGGGTCGTGACAGATACGCAGTATTTT.

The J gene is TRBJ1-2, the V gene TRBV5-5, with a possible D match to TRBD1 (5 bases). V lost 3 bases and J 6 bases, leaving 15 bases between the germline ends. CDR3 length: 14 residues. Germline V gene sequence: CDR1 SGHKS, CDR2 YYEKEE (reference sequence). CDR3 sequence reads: CASSSRGGVDGYTF. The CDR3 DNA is TGTGCCAGCAGCTCCCGGGGGGGAGTGGATGGCTACACCTTC.